The 11 T cell receptor beta chains below were found in one sample sequenced in a study of blood T cell repertoires in COVID-19. Repertoires were generated with immunoSEQ multiplex PCR, while TCRdb's copy carries only in-frame clones and drops some. The sample carries 300,000 to 350,000 clones, around nine tenths recorded once. Material for sequencing was peripheral blood. The receptors shown here come from a woman in her twenties or thirties with COVID-19, enrolled during active disease.

To note about this clone: Compared with germline, one end of the junction differs, possibly owing to a read error. The gene calls are TRBV28 and TRBJ2-7; 11 bases agree with TRBD1. The length of the CDR3 is 14 residues. The V gene's germline CDR1 is MDHEN and CDR2 SYDVKM. The DNA of the CDR3 is TGTGCCAGCACTTTAGGACAGGGGGCTCGAGAGCAGTACTTC. Protein sequence: CASTLGQGAREQYF.

V usage is TRBV10-3 and J usage is TRBJ1-2; D perhaps matches TRBD1 (6 bases). The length of the CDR3 is 14 residues. The V gene lost 3 bases and the J gene lost 11 bases, with 19 bases spanning the gap. CDR1 ENHRY and CDR2 SYGVKD come from the germline V gene. The CDR3 bases are TGTGCCATCAGTGAAGACAGGACGCGACTAAGTTACACCTTC. Protein product: CAISEDRTRLSYTF.

The chain uses TRBV18 and TRBJ2-7, with 9 bases aligning to TRBD2. Unmatched junction bases numbered 9, after V lost 0 bases and J lost 6 bases. Germline CDR1 and CDR2: KGHSH and LQKENI. CDR3 length: 16 amino acids. The CDR3 reads CASSPPGISGSGEQYF. The CDR3 DNA is TGTGCCAGCTCACCACCGGGTATTAGCGGGAGTGGCGAGCAGTACTTC.

This CDR3 is CASRPTRNTEAFF. DNA for the CDR3: TGTGCCAGCAGACCAACAAGGAACACTGAAGCTTTCTTT. The genes are TRBV6-5 and TRBJ1-1; no reliable D call. Germline values: CDR1 MNHEY, CDR2 SVGAGI. V lost 6 bases, J lost 1 base, and 9 bases lay in between. This CDR3 is built from 13 residues.

This chain connects TRBV28 to TRBJ2-5; perhaps TRBD1 as D (7 bases). CDR3 length: 14 residues. The V gene's germline CDR1 is MDHEN and CDR2 SYDVKM. The germline V and J ends were trimmed by 6 bases and 4 bases, with 15 bases remaining between them. Here the CDR3 reads CASRTPGGLETQYF. CDR3 sequence (DNA): TGTGCCAGCAGGACCCCAGGGGGGCTAGAGACCCAGTACTTC.

The V gene is TRBV6-5, the J gene TRBJ1-4, with 8 bases aligning to TRBD1. With V trimmed by 6 bases and J by 8 bases, 5 bases remained unmatched. The germline V gene encodes CDR1 MNHEY and CDR2 SVGAGI. This CDR3 comprises 13 residues. This CDR3 is CASRDRVQEKLFF. CDR3 bases: TGTGCCAGCAGGGACAGGGTACAGGAAAAACTGTTTTTT.

This clone was seen more than once but under ten times. This chain uses TRBV6-2 or TRBV6-3 with TRBJ2-3; TRBD2 aligns across 11 bases. The V and J ends lost 3 bases and 4 bases, in that order; junction bases with no gene match: 3. Germline V gives CDR1 MNHEY, CDR2 SVGEGT. The CDR3 spans 15 residues. The DNA of the CDR3 is TGTGCCAGCAGTTATAAACTAGCGGGAGCAGATACGCAGTATTTT. It is translated as CASSYKLAGADTQYF.

The chain employs TRBV6-5 and TRBJ2-3; maybe TRBD1 (6 bases). The CDR3 covers 14 residues. The V gene lost 10 bases and the J gene lost 2 bases, with 16 bases spanning the gap. CDR1 MNHEY and CDR2 SVGAGI come from the germline V gene. CDR3 bases: TGTGCCACCCTGCCACAGGGAGCCACAGATACGCAGTATTTT. The encoded protein is CATLPQGATDTQYF.

The chain recombines TRBV7-9 with TRBJ1-4; D unclear. The CDR3 runs 12 residues. V was clipped by 6 bases and J by 8 bases, with 10 bases between them. Germline-derived CDR1 and CDR2 are SEHNR and FQNEAQ (reference sequence). DNA for the CDR3: TGTGCCAGCAGTCGCCCTCGGGAAAAACTGTTTTTT. It translates to CASSRPREKLFF.

In DNA, the CDR3 is TGTGCCAGTAGTACCATCCGGGACAGCTACTCCGGCGAGCAGTACTTC. This translates into CASSTIRDSYSGEQYF. The chain recombines TRBV19 with TRBJ2-7; 7 bases line up with TRBD1. The CDR3 extends over 16 amino acids. Germline CDR1 and CDR2: LNHDA and SQIVND (reference sequence). V shed 4 bases and J 6 bases; nucleotides not matched to a gene: 15.

The chain couples TRBV18 to TRBJ2-3; a weak D match, TRBD1 (6 bases). V was trimmed by 4 bases and J by 2 bases, leaving 10 bases between them. The CDR3 consists of 14 residues. Per the germline V gene, CDR1 is KGHSH and CDR2 is LQKENI. The CDR3 sequence: CASSLGTYTDTQYF. The CDR3 nucleotides are TGTGCCAGCTCACTGGGGACATACACAGATACGCAGTATTTT.